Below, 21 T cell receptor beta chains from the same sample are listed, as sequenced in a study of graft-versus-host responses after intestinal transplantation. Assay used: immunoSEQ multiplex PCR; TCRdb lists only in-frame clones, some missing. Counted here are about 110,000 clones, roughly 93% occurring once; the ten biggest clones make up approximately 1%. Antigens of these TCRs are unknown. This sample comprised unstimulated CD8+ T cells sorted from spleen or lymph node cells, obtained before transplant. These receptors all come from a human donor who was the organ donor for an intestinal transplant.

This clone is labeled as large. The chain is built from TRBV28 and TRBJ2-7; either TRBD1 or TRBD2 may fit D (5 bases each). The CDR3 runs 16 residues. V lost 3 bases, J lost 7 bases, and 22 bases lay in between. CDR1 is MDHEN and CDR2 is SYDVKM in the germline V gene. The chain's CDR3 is CASSLLDRGYEGEQYF. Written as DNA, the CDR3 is TGTGCCAGCAGTTTGCTGGACCGGGGATACGAGGGGGAGCAGTACTTC.

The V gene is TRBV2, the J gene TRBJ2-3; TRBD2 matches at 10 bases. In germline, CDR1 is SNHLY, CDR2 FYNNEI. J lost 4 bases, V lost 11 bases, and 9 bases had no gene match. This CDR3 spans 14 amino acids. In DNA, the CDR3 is TGTGCCGGAATGGGAGCGGGAGGGGCAGATACGCAGTATTTT. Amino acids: CAGMGAGGADTQYF.

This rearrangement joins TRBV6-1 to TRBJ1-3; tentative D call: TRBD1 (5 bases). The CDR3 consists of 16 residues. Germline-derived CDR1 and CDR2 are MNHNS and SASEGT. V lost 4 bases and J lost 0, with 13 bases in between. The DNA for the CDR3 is TGTGCCAGCAGTGTGAGGGACTCAAGCTCTGGAAACACCATATATTTT. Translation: CASSVRDSSSGNTIYF.

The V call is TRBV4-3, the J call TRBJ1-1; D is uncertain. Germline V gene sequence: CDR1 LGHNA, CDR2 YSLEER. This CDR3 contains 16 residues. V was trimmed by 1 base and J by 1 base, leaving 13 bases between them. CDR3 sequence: CASSQGPLQANTEAFF. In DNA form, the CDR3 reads TGCGCCAGCAGCCAAGGTCCCCTTCAAGCGAACACTGAAGCTTTCTTT.

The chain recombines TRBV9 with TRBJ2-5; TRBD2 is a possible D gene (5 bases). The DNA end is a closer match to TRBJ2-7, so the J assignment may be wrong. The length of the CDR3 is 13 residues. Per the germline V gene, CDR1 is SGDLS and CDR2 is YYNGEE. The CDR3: CASSADSGYEQYF. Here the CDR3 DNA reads TGTGCCAGCAGCGCCGACTCGGGATACGAGCAGTACTTC.

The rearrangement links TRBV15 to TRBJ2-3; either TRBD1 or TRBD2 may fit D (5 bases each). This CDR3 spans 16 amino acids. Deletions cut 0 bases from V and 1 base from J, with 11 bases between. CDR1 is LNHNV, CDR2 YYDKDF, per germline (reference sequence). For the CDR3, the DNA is TGTGCCACCAGCAGAGAGGGAGTGGGGGGCACAGATACGCAGTATTTT. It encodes CATSREGVGGTDTQYF.

The CDR3 loop reads CAISSTGVGYIQYF. The CDR3 DNA is TGTGCCATCAGTTCGACAGGGGTGGGGTACATTCAGTACTTC. This chain uses TRBV10-3 with TRBJ2-4; TRBD1 matches at 8 bases. Losses at the gene ends were 5 bases for V and 8 bases for J; bases not matched to a gene: 8. This CDR3 region has 14 residues. In germline, CDR1 is ENHRY, CDR2 SYGVKD.

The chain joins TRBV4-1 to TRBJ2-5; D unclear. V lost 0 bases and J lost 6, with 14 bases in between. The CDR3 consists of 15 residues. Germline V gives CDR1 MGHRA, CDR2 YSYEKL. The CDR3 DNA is TGCGCCAGCAGCCAAGATTCAGAAGGCGGTCAGACCCAGTACTTC. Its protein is CASSQDSEGGQTQYF.

CDR3 nucleotides: TGTGCCAGTAGACTGACAGCCTTCCTTAGCCCAGATACGCAGTATTTT. Amino acid sequence: CASRLTAFLSPDTQYF. The chain couples TRBV19 to TRBJ2-3; TRBD1 might be the D (5 bases). The CDR3 is 16 amino acids. CDR1 is LNHDA and CDR2 is SQIVND in the germline V gene (reference sequence). Trimming shortened V by 6 bases and J by 4 bases, and 20 bases separated the two germline ends. The whole variable domain, remainder taken from reference TRBV19 and TRBJ2-3, is DGGITQSPKYLFRKEGQNVTLSCEQNLNHDAMYWYRQDPGQGLRLIYYSQIVNDFQKGDIAEGYSVSREKKESFPLTVTSAQKNPTAFYLCASRLTAFLSPDTQYFGPGTRLTVL.

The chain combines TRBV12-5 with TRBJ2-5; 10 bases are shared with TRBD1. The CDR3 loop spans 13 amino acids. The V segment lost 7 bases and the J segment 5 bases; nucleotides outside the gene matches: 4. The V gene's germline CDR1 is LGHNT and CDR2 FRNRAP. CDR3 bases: TGTGCTAGTGAACCGGACAGGGGGGAGACCCAGTACTTC. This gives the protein CASEPDRGETQYF.

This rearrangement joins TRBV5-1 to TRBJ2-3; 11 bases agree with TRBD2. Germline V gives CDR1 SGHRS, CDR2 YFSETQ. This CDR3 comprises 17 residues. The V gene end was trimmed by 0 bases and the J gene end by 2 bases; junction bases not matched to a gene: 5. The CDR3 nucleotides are TGCGCCAGCAGCTTGGCGGGACTAGCGGATCTCACAGATACGCAGTATTTT. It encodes CASSLAGLADLTDTQYF.

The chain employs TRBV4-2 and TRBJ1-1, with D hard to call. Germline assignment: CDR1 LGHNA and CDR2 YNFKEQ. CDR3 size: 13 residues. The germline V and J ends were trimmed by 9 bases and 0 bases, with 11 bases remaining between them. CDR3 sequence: CASATEMNTEAFF. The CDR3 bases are TGTGCCAGTGCTACGGAGATGAACACTGAAGCTTTCTTT.

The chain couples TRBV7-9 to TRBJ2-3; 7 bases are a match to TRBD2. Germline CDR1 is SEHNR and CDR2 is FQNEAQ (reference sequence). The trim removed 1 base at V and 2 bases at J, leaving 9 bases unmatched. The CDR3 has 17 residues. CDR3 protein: CASSLVYAGEHTDTQYF. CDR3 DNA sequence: TGTGCCAGCAGCTTAGTTTACGCGGGAGAGCACACAGATACGCAGTATTTT.

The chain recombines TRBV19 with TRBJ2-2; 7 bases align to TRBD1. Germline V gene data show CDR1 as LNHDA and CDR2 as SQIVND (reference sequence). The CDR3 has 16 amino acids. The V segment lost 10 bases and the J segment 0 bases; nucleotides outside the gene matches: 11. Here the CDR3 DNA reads TGTGCCACTCCGGGACAGACCCCCGCGAACACCGGGGAGCTGTTTTTT. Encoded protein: CATPGQTPANTGELFF.

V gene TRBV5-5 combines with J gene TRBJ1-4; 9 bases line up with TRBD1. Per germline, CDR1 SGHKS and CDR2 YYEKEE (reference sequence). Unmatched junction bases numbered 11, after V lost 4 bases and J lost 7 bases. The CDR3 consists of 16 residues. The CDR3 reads CASSPGAGTGSEKLFF. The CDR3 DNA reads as TGTGCCAGCAGCCCCGGGGCCGGGACAGGGAGTGAAAAACTGTTTTTT.

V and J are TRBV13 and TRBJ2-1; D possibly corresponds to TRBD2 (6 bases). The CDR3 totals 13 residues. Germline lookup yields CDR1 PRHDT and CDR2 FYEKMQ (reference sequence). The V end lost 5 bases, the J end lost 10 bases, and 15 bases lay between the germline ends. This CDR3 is CASSADYTREQFF. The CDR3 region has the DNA TGTGCCAGCAGCGCGGACTATACCAGAGAGCAGTTCTTC. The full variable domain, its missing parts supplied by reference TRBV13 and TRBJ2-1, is AAGVIQSPRHLIKEKRETATLKCYPIPRHDTVYWYQQGPGQDPQFLISFYEKMQSDKGSIPDRFSAQQFSDYHSELNMSSLELGDSALYFCASSADYTREQFFGPGTRLTVL.

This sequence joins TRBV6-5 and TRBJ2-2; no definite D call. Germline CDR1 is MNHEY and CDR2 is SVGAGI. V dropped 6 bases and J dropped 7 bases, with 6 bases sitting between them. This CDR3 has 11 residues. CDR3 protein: CASSVNGELFF. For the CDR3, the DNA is TGTGCCAGCAGCGTTAACGGGGAGCTGTTTTTT.

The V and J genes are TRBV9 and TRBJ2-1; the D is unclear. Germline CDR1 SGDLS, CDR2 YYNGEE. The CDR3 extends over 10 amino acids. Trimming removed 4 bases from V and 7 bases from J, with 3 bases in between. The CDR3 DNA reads TGTGCCAGCAGCCCAAATGAGCAGTTCTTC. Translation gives CASSPNEQFF.

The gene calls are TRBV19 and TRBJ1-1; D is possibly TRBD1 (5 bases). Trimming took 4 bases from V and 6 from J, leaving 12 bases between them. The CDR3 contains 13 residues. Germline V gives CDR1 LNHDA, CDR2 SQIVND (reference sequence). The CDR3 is CASSTEGVSEAFF. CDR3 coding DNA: TGTGCCAGTAGTACGGAAGGGGTGTCTGAAGCTTTCTTT.

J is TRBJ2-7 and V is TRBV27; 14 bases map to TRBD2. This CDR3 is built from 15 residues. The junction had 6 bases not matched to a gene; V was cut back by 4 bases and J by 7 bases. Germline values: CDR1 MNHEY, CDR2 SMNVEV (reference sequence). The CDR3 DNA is TGTGCCAGCAGTTCCGGGACTAGCGGGAGTTATGAGCAGTACTTC. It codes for CASSSGTSGSYEQYF.

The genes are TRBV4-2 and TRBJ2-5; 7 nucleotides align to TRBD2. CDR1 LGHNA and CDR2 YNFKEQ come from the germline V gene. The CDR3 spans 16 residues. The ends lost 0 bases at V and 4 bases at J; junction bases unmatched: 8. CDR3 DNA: TGTGCCAGCAGCCAAGATGTCGGCGGGAGAGGAGAGACCCAGTACTTC. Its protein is CASSQDVGGRGETQYF.